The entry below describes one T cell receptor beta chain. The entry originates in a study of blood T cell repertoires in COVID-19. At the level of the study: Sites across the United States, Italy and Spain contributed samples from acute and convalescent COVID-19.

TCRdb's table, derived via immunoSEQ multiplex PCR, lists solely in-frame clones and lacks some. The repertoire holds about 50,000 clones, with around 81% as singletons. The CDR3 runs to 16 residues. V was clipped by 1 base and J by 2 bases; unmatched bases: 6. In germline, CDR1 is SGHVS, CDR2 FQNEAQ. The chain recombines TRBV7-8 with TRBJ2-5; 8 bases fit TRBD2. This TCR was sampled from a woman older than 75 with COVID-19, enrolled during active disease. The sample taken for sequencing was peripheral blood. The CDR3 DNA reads TGTGCCAGCAGCTTAGAGTTAGCGGGGAAACAAGAGACCCAGTACTTC. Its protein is CASSLELAGKQETQYF.